One and the same sample provided the 26 T cell receptor beta chains below, sequenced in a study of CD8 T cells in ankylosing spondylitis. General study points: Seemingly distinctive of ankylosing spondylitis blood was a TCR beta motif formed by eight highly homologous variants.

The antigens these receptors bind are not known. Each CDR3 protein is one row after TCRdb ran MiXCR on the 5' RACE reads. This sample has under 850,000 distinct CDR3 sequences, with roughly 19% found just once. The sequencing input was blood, either unsorted or a sorted T cell fraction (not recorded which). The receptors were gathered from a male donor with ankylosing spondylitis.

The chain recombines TRBV2 with TRBJ1-2, with TRBD1 identical over 7 bases. Germline V gene sequence: CDR1 SNHLY, CDR2 FYNNEI. This CDR3 region has 15 residues. V was pared by 8 bases and J by 3 bases, with 12 bases of the junction left unmatched. CDR3 coding DNA: TGTGCCAGCCTTGCTGAGACAGGGTATGACTATGGCTACACCTTC. Translation gives CASLAETGYDYGYTF. Full variable domain (remainder filled in from reference TRBV2 and TRBJ1-2): EPEVTQTPSHQVTQMGQEVILRCVPISNHLYFYWYRQILGQKVEFLVSFYNNEISEKSEIFDDQFSVERPDGSNFTLKIRSTKLEDSAMYFCASLAETGYDYGYTFGSGTRLTVV.

This chain uses TRBV7-9 with TRBJ2-3; unclear D gene. There are 15 residues in the CDR3. Germline V gene data show CDR1 as SEHNR and CDR2 as FQNEAQ (reference sequence). The V and J ends lost 1 base and 2 bases respectively, with 10 bases between them. The CDR3: CASSLVIDFTDTQYF. The CDR3 DNA reads TGTGCCAGCAGCTTAGTGATTGACTTCACAGATACGCAGTATTTT.

The chain links TRBV4-3 to TRBJ2-7; 9 nucleotides align to TRBD2. Trimming cost V 0 bases and J 1 base; bases outside gene matches: 4. CDR1 is LGHNA, CDR2 YSLEER, per germline. The CDR3 consists of 16 residues. CDR3 residues: CASSQDRTSVSYEQYF. In nucleotides, the CDR3 is TGCGCCAGCAGCCAAGATAGGACTAGCGTTTCCTACGAGCAGTACTTC.

V usage is TRBV20-1 and J usage is TRBJ2-3, with TRBD1 matching 8 bases. Per the germline V gene, CDR1 is DFQATT and CDR2 is SNEGSKA (reference sequence). The V and J ends lost 3 bases and 3 bases, in that order; junction bases with no gene match: 14. The CDR3 loop spans 17 amino acids. CDR3 bases: TGCAGTGCTAGTTTCCCCGACAGGGGATTGGGGACAGATACGCAGTATTTT. Protein: CSASFPDRGLGTDTQYF.

This clonotype was counted between two and nine times. The genes are TRBV7-2 and TRBJ2-1; D not certain. V shed 5 bases and J shed 0 bases, with 11 bases lying between them. This CDR3 contains 15 residues. Germline CDR1 SGHTA, CDR2 FQGNSA. The CDR3 here is CASSPDPSSYNEQFF. The CDR3 coding sequence is TGTGCCAGCAGCCCCGACCCGAGCTCCTACAATGAGCAGTTCTTC.

V usage is TRBV27 and J usage is TRBJ1-2, with D hard to call. Trimming took off 4 bases at V and 7 bases at J, with 13 bases between the two ends. There are 13 residues in the CDR3. Looked up from germline, CDR1 is MNHEY and CDR2 is SMNVEV (reference sequence). The CDR3 loop is CASSSRGGSGYTF. CDR3 DNA: TGTGCCAGCAGTTCCCGTGGAGGGTCTGGCTACACCTTC.

This clonotype was observed a handful of times. The chain links TRBV20-1 to TRBJ2-1; 8 bases are a match to TRBD2. Germline CDR1 is DFQATT and CDR2 is SNEGSKA (reference sequence). This CDR3 is 15 amino acids long. The ends lost 0 bases at V and 8 bases at J; junction bases unmatched: 9. This chain's CDR3 is CSARDPAGVLDEQFF. CDR3 in DNA: TGCAGTGCTAGAGATCCAGCGGGAGTTCTAGATGAGCAGTTCTTC.

This clonotype was counted between two and nine times. The V call is TRBV12-3 or TRBV12-4, the J call TRBJ2-1; D is unresolved. V shed 8 bases and J shed 8 bases, with 25 bases lying between them. The length of the CDR3 is 16 residues. The CDR3 DNA reads as TGTGCCAGCGGGAACTTGGGGAAAATGGGGATCGATGAGCAGTTCTTC. Its translation is CASGNLGKMGIDEQFF.

The rearrangement joins TRBV4-1 to TRBJ2-7, with 11 bases that match TRBD2. Per germline, CDR1 MGHRA and CDR2 YSYEKL. This CDR3 contains 16 residues. V shed 1 base and J 6 bases; nucleotides not matched to a gene: 8. The CDR3 sequence: CASSQALAGGPGEQYF. CDR3 nucleotide sequence: TGCGCCAGCAGCCAAGCATTAGCGGGAGGGCCAGGCGAGCAGTACTTC.

The genes are TRBV29-1 and TRBJ2-2; 9 bases are shared with TRBD2. Germline V gives CDR1 SQVTM, CDR2 ANQGSEA. The CDR3 has 14 residues. This CDR3 reads CTGASGANTGELFF. The DNA of the CDR3 is TGCACGGGAGCTAGCGGGGCAAACACCGGGGAGCTGTTTTTT.

The chain is built from TRBV27 and TRBJ2-3; TRBD2 might be the D (8 bases). Trimming left V 2 bases short and J 6 bases short, with 15 bases between. CDR1 and CDR2 (germline): MNHEY, SMNVEV (reference sequence). CDR3 length: 15 residues. The CDR3 is CASSLGTRGRDTQYF. The CDR3 DNA reads as TGTGCCAGCAGTTTAGGGACTAGGGGGCGGGATACGCAGTATTTT.

The chain is built from TRBV20-1 and TRBJ2-1; no clear D. The CDR3 totals 10 residues. Germline CDR1 and CDR2: DFQATT and SNEGSKA (reference sequence). Trimming removed 3 bases from V and 8 bases from J, with 5 bases in between. This CDR3 reads CSARLDEQFF. The CDR3 DNA is TGCAGTGCTAGGCTGGATGAGCAGTTCTTC.

As regards this clonotype: At one end, the junction sequence differs from germline, possibly due to a read error. V is TRBV30 and J is TRBJ2-1, with 7 nucleotides matching TRBD2. The CDR3 spans 12 residues. CDR1 and CDR2 from the germline V gene are GTSNPN and SVGIG (reference sequence). CDR3: CAWSVQAGTGVF. The CDR3 DNA reads TGTGCCTGGAGTGTACAAGCGGGAACCGGAGTCTTC.

This clonotype turned up a few times. This chain joins TRBV20-1 and TRBJ2-7; tentatively, D is TRBD1 (6 bases). The CDR3 runs to 14 residues. Germline V CDR1 and CDR2: DFQATT, SNEGSKA (reference sequence). Trimming removed 5 bases from V and 1 base from J, with 15 bases in between. CDR3 coding DNA: TGCAGTGCTCGTCAGGGGCAGCCGTCCTACGAGCAGTACTTC. This gives the protein CSARQGQPSYEQYF.

This clonotype has only a few counts. This rearrangement joins TRBV28 to TRBJ2-7; 7 positions agree with TRBD2. This CDR3 comprises 12 residues. CDR1 MDHEN and CDR2 SYDVKM come from the germline V gene. Trimming took 10 bases from V and 3 from J; bases not matched to a gene: 6. In DNA form, the CDR3 reads TGTGCCATCCCGGGAGGTAGCTACGAGCAGTACTTC. This gives the protein CAIPGGSYEQYF.

The genes are TRBV10-3 and TRBJ2-7; D may be TRBD2 (6 bases). The V gene lost 3 bases and the J gene lost 6 bases, with 18 bases spanning the gap. Germline assignment: CDR1 ENHRY and CDR2 SYGVKD. This CDR3 comprises 15 residues. This CDR3 reads CAISDHHAYGGEQYF. CDR3 DNA: TGTGCCATCAGTGACCACCACGCCTACGGGGGCGAGCAGTACTTC.

The rearrangement links TRBV7-8 to TRBJ2-1, with 7 bases matching TRBD1. Germline CDR1 SGHVS, CDR2 FQNEAQ. J gave up 7 bases and V 2 bases, and 8 bases lay outside the gene matches. This CDR3 is 15 amino acids long. CDR3 sequence (DNA): TGTGCCAGCAGCTTATACCGGGACAGAAAGAATGAGCAGTTCTTC. Protein sequence: CASSLYRDRKNEQFF. The variable domain in full, with the rest retrieved from reference TRBV7-8 and TRBJ2-1, is GAGVSQSPRYKVAKRGQDVALRCDPISGHVSLFWYQQALGQGPEFLTYFQNEAQLDKSGLPSDRFFAERPEGSVSTLKIQRTQQEDSAVYLCASSLYRDRKNEQFFGPGTRLTVL.

This clonotype was observed a handful of times. This chain joins TRBV30 and TRBJ1-1, with D unclear. V lost 5 bases and J lost 1, with 14 bases in between. The CDR3 has 14 residues. The germline CDR1 and CDR2 sequences are GTSNPN and SVGIG (reference sequence). The CDR3 protein is CAWAASRQNTEAFF. DNA for the CDR3: TGTGCCTGGGCTGCGAGCAGGCAGAACACTGAAGCTTTCTTT.

The genes are TRBV5-1 and TRBJ2-1; TRBD2 aligns across 9 bases. Germline V CDR1 and CDR2: SGHRS, YFSETQ. This CDR3 spans 17 amino acids. Trimming took 5 bases from V and 1 from J; bases not matched to a gene: 10. CDR3 coding DNA: TGCGCCAGCAGTCCCCAGGGAGCGGGGGGTTCCTACAATGAGCAGTTCTTC. This encodes CASSPQGAGGSYNEQFF.

The J gene is TRBJ1-4, the V gene TRBV5-1, with no clear D. The V end was cut by 2 bases, the J end by 7 bases, with 12 bases between. There are 14 residues in the CDR3. Germline V gene sequence: CDR1 SGHRS, CDR2 YFSETQ. The CDR3 is CASSFGRQSEKLFF. CDR3 sequence (DNA): TGCGCCAGCAGCTTTGGACGGCAGAGTGAAAAACTGTTTTTT.

This clonotype was recorded at least ten times. V is TRBV29-1 and J is TRBJ2-7; D possibly corresponds to TRBD1 (6 bases). Trimming took off 6 bases at V and 2 bases at J, with 11 bases between the two ends. The germline gives CDR1 SQVTM, CDR2 ANQGSEA. This CDR3 has 12 amino acids. Written as DNA, the CDR3 is TGCAGCGTGGACGAGGGGGCCTACGAGCAGTACTTC. This translates into CSVDEGAYEQYF.

This clonotype has more than one count but fewer than ten. The chain employs TRBV30 and TRBJ2-6; D gene uncertain. The CDR3 has 14 amino acids. The germline CDR1 and CDR2 sequences are GTSNPN and SVGIG (reference sequence). Between the trimmed V and J ends, which lost 3 bases and 0 bases, there was a span of 6 bases. The CDR3 protein is CAWSRSSGANVLTF. Here the CDR3 DNA reads TGTGCCTGGAGCCGGAGCTCTGGGGCCAACGTCCTGACTTTC.

The rearrangement uses TRBV20-1 and TRBJ2-1, with 7 bases lining up with TRBD2. Unmatched junction bases numbered 8, after V lost 0 bases and J lost 6 bases. There are 15 residues in the CDR3. Germline CDR1 DFQATT, CDR2 SNEGSKA (reference sequence). The CDR3 sequence is CSARDRGGSGNEQFF. CDR3 coding DNA: TGCAGTGCTAGAGATCGTGGCGGGAGTGGCAATGAGCAGTTCTTC.

This clonotype has just a few counts. The rearrangement joins TRBV20-1 to TRBJ2-1; a possible D gene is TRBD2 (6 bases). Between the trimmed V and J ends, which lost 4 bases and 1 base, there was a span of 11 bases. The CDR3 is made up of 14 amino acids. The germline CDR1 and CDR2 sequences are DFQATT and SNEGSKA (reference sequence). CDR3 protein: CSATPGDSYNEQFF. The CDR3 nucleotides read TGCAGTGCTACCCCGGGGGATTCCTACAATGAGCAGTTCTTC.

The CDR3 region has the DNA TGTGCCAGCAGTGCCCGACCCCAGGGCGGCGAGACCCAGTACTTC. Its translation is CASSARPQGGETQYF. The chain joins TRBV2 to TRBJ2-5; D might be TRBD1 (5 bases). The CDR3 has 15 amino acids. Germline CDR1 SNHLY, CDR2 FYNNEI. V shed 4 bases and J shed 5 bases, with 17 bases lying between them.

V gene TRBV6-1 combines with J gene TRBJ2-7; TRBD1 matches 10 bases. The germline gives CDR1 MNHNS, CDR2 SASEGT. Germline trimming cut 8 bases from V and 3 bases from J; bases unmatched to any gene: 4. The CDR3 loop spans 13 amino acids. DNA for the CDR3: TGTGCCAGCTCCGGGACAGGGGTCTACGAGCAGTACTTC. It yields the protein CASSGTGVYEQYF.